This T cell receptor beta chain derives from a study of blood T cells in healthy people across ages. Study summary: About one barcoded TCR beta cDNA was captured per two T cells. Study outcomes and limitations: Because sorting was not performed, PBMCs prevented conclusive naive versus antigen-experienced comparison.

A word on this clonotype: Its antigen remains unknown.

It was around 9 milliliters of peripheral blood that were drawn from each donor. Extracted total RNA amounted to at least 5.5 micrograms for each sample. Alongside a J-beta primer mix, a sample-barcoded 5' primer served in a second PCR lasting about 6 to 11 cycles. One entry per CDR3 protein results from TCRdb running MiXCR on the 5' RACE reads. The sample carries hundreds of thousands of distinct CDR3 sequences, around 43% recorded once. Trimming took 3 bases from V and 4 from J, leaving 13 bases between them. CDR1 is GTSNPN, CDR2 SVGIG, per germline (reference sequence). CDR3 length: 13 amino acids.

V gene TRBV30 combines with J gene TRBJ2-7; D ambiguous. The sequenced sample was blood. The TCR sequence derives from a man between 60 and 75 years old in good health. The CDR3 spells CAWRGSGGYEQYF. The CDR3 DNA sequence: TGTGCCTGGAGGGGCTCCGGCGGTTACGAGCAGTACTTC.